The 18 T cell receptor beta chains listed next were all sequenced from one sample in a study of blood T cell repertoires in COVID-19. The protocol was immunoSEQ multiplex PCR, while the TCRdb copy is restricted to in-frame clones and leaves out a portion. Of a few hundred thousand clones in the sample, roughly 85% were seen once. Material: PBMCs or T cells enriched from blood (not recorded which). These receptor sequences come from a woman aged 45-65 years who had been exposed to COVID-19.

This sequence joins TRBV7-8 and TRBJ2-7, with D maybe TRBD2 (6 bases). This CDR3 region has 15 residues. CDR1 SGHVS and CDR2 FQNEAQ come from the germline V gene. With 3 bases removed from V and 6 bases from J, the gap between germline ends came to 18 bases. The CDR3 region has the DNA TGTGCCAGCAGCTTTTCTTCGGGGCGGGGAAGCGAGCAGTACTTC. Encoded protein: CASSFSSGRGSEQYF.

The J gene is TRBJ1-1, the V gene TRBV9; no reliable D call. The CDR3 is 14 amino acids. The germline V gene has CDR1 SGDLS and CDR2 YYNGEE. V gave up 0 bases and J gave up 1 base, with 7 bases separating them. The CDR3 bases are TGTGCCAGCAGCGTAGCTACAGAGAACACTGAAGCTTTCTTT. Translated, it gives CASSVATENTEAFF.

This chain joins TRBV11-2 and TRBJ2-4, with D maybe TRBD2 (5 bases). Trimming removed 2 bases from V and 1 base from J, with 18 bases in between. CDR3 length equals 18 residues. Per germline, CDR1 SGHAT and CDR2 FQNNGV. CDR3: CASSLRKKQSGAKNIQYF. The CDR3 DNA reads TGTGCCAGCAGCTTAAGGAAAAAGCAATCGGGGGCCAAAAACATTCAGTACTTC.

In this sample, this clone turned up a few times. The chain is built from TRBV5-5 and TRBJ1-2; a possible D gene is TRBD1 (6 bases). Trimming left V 0 bases short and J 4 bases short, with 10 bases between. There are 14 residues in the CDR3. Germline V lookup: CDR1 SGHKS, CDR2 YYEKEE (reference sequence). The CDR3 coding sequence is TGTGCCAGCAGCTTGGGGACAGAAGTCTATGGCTACACCTTC. Translating gives CASSLGTEVYGYTF.

This clone was seen only once. The chain has TRBV7-8 and TRBJ1-2; perhaps TRBD1 as D (5 bases). Germline CDR1 SGHVS, CDR2 FQNEAQ. The CDR3 runs to 13 residues. The V gene lost 5 bases and the J gene lost 4 bases, with 11 bases spanning the gap. The CDR3 DNA is TGTGCCAGCAGCCCGGGGGAGCTCTATGGCTACACCTTC. This gives the protein CASSPGELYGYTF. Full variable domain (remainder filled in from reference TRBV7-8 and TRBJ1-2): GAGVSQSPRYKVAKRGQDVALRCDPISGHVSLFWYQQALGQGPEFLTYFQNEAQLDKSGLPSDRFFAERPEGSVSTLKIQRTQQEDSAVYLCASSPGELYGYTFGSGTRLTVV.

The CDR3 DNA sequence: TGCGCCAGCAGCTTGGGGGCCAGTCTAGCCAAAAACATTCAGTACTTC. It encodes CASSLGASLAKNIQYF. The chain is built from TRBV5-1 and TRBJ2-4; D is ambiguous. Trimming took 0 bases from V and 0 from J, leaving 10 bases between them. The CDR3 sequence is 16 residues long. Germline lookup yields CDR1 SGHRS and CDR2 YFSETQ.

This clone was found once. This sequence joins TRBV9 and TRBJ2-2; 8 bases line up with TRBD1. The CDR3 is made up of 19 amino acids. The V and J ends lost 4 bases and 2 bases, in that order; junction bases with no gene match: 16. Germline CDR1 SGDLS, CDR2 YYNGEE. In DNA form, the CDR3 reads TGTGCCAGCAGCATATACCCCGGGACAGGCTCGGTAAACACCGGGGAGCTGTTTTTT. Encoded protein: CASSIYPGTGSVNTGELFF.

V and J are TRBV7-3 and TRBJ2-7, with no clear D. Trimming stripped 3 bases from V and 6 bases from J, with 12 bases between. This CDR3 has 13 amino acids. The germline gives CDR1 SGHTA, CDR2 FQGTGA. The CDR3 spells CASSLDRTGEQYF. As DNA, the CDR3 is TGTGCCAGCAGCTTGGATCGAACGGGCGAGCAGTACTTC.

This clone has just one count. The J gene is TRBJ2-1, the V gene TRBV6-5, with no clear D. This CDR3 has 14 residues. Trimming took 0 bases from V and 6 from J, leaving 9 bases between them. Germline V gene lookup returns CDR1 MNHEY and CDR2 SVGAGI. CDR3 DNA: TGTGCCAGCAGTTACTCCACTACTGGCAATGAGCAGTTCTTC. It yields the protein CASSYSTTGNEQFF.

This clone turned up a few times. The rearrangement links TRBV27 to TRBJ2-5, with 8 nucleotides matching TRBD2. Germline lookup yields CDR1 MNHEY and CDR2 SMNVEV (reference sequence). The CDR3 is made up of 15 amino acids. V shed 2 bases and J 4 bases; nucleotides not matched to a gene: 6. In nucleotides, the CDR3 is TGTGCCAGCAGTTTAGCGGGGGGTCGGCTAGAGACCCAGTACTTC. Residues: CASSLAGGRLETQYF.

The V and J genes are TRBV28 and TRBJ1-5, with D maybe TRBD1 (5 bases). This CDR3 region has 14 residues. The V gene lost 3 bases and the J gene lost 6 bases, with 12 bases spanning the gap. Germline V gene sequence: CDR1 MDHEN, CDR2 SYDVKM. This chain's CDR3 is CASSLGGQGQPQHF. The CDR3 DNA is TGTGCCAGCAGTTTGGGAGGGCAGGGTCAGCCCCAGCATTTT.

V gene TRBV7-9 combines with J gene TRBJ1-2; D call uncertain. The CDR3 consists of 12 residues. Germline V CDR1 and CDR2: SEHNR, FQNEAQ (reference sequence). Between the trimmed V and J ends, which lost 5 bases and 6 bases, there was a span of 10 bases. The CDR3 coding sequence is TGTGCCAGCAGCCAGGCCCAACATGGCTACACCTTC. It codes for CASSQAQHGYTF.

This chain links TRBV29-1 with TRBJ1-2; D gene unclear. V shed 1 base and J shed 5 bases, with 11 bases lying between them. CDR3 length equals 13 residues. Germline values: CDR1 SQVTM, CDR2 ANQGSEA. CDR3 sequence reads: CSVEARLKYGYTF. CDR3 DNA: TGCAGCGTTGAAGCCAGACTTAAGTATGGCTACACCTTC.

CDR3 protein: CASSRRTERKLFF. DNA for the CDR3: TGTGCCAGTAGTCGGCGGACAGAAAGGAAACTGTTTTTT. The chain employs TRBV19 and TRBJ1-4, with D tentatively TRBD1 (6 bases). Germline V gene lookup returns CDR1 LNHDA and CDR2 SQIVND (reference sequence). The CDR3 consists of 13 residues. Deletions cut 5 bases from V and 11 bases from J, with 15 bases between.

The chain couples TRBV7-9 to TRBJ2-1, with TRBD1 identical over 7 bases. V lost 4 bases and J lost 10; bases outside the gene matches: 10. CDR1 is SEHNR, CDR2 FQNEAQ, per germline (reference sequence). The CDR3 totals 14 residues. CDR3 loop: CASSSRGQSQEQFF. CDR3 sequence (DNA): TGTGCCAGCAGCTCCAGGGGACAGAGTCAGGAGCAGTTCTTC.

The chain links TRBV5-1 to TRBJ2-7; maybe TRBD2 (5 bases). The V gene lost 0 bases and the J gene lost 6 bases, with 19 bases spanning the gap. Per the germline V gene, CDR1 is SGHRS and CDR2 is YFSETQ. The CDR3 contains 16 residues. The CDR3 here is CASSLESGRAMGEQYF. The CDR3 coding sequence is TGCGCCAGCAGCTTGGAATCGGGAAGGGCGATGGGCGAGCAGTACTTC.

In this sample, this clone turned up a few times. This chain's CDR3 is CASSLQGYYGYTF. The CDR3 DNA is TGTGCCAGCAGTCTGCAGGGGTATTATGGCTACACCTTC. The V call is TRBV5-4, the J call TRBJ1-2; D possibly corresponds to TRBD1 (6 bases). V was pared by 5 bases and J by 5 bases, with 13 bases between. The germline CDR1 and CDR2 sequences are SGHNT and YYREEE (reference sequence). The CDR3 is made up of 13 amino acids.

This clone was detected only a few times. V gene TRBV5-1 combines with J gene TRBJ2-7, with D perhaps matching TRBD1 (5 bases). The CDR3 covers 14 residues. V was cut by 1 base and J by 0 bases, with 8 bases left in between. Looked up from germline, CDR1 is SGHRS and CDR2 is YFSETQ. The CDR3 reads CASSLQGRSYEQYF. The CDR3 nucleotides are TGCGCCAGCAGCTTGCAGGGTCGCTCCTACGAGCAGTACTTC.